This is a list of T cell receptor beta chains from one sample in a study of post-analysis software for immune sequencing data. Each CDR3 protein gets one entry after TCRdb re-called the PCR reads with MiXCR. The sample includes about 770,000 distinct CDR3 sequences, 40% to 55% seen only once; the top ten take roughly 5.2%. Sequences were obtained from blood. The receptors originated from a girl under 18 with multiple sclerosis. The CDR3 runs from the conserved cysteine through the conserved F or W. A D gene is named only where the DNA matches it firmly. Rows may omit the clone size; those that give it use once, few, many or a size class.

J gene | D gene | clone size | V gene | CDR3 protein | CDR3 DNA
TRBJ2-7 | . | few | TRBV21-1 | CASSKGTAILYEQYF | TGTGCCAGCAGCAAAGGGACAGCTATCCTCTACGAGCAGTACTTC
TRBJ1-2 | . | once | TRBV20-1 | CSAIETVNYGYTF | TGCAGTGCCATTGAGACAGTTAACTATGGCTACACCTTC
TRBJ2-7 | TRBD1 | few | TRBV29-1 | CSVQGASYEQYF | TGCAGCGTACAGGGGGCATCCTACGAGCAGTACTTC
TRBJ1-5 | . | few | TRBV6-6 | CASSVGRSNQPQHF | TGTGCCAGCAGCGTAGGCAGGTCCAATCAGCCCCAGCATTTT
TRBJ2-1 | . | . | TRBV7-8 | CASSLDGGKGGEQFF | TGTGCCAGCAGCTTAGACGGCGGAAAGGGGGGTGAGCAGTTCTTC
TRBJ1-1 | . | . | TRBV5-6 | CASSLGAGVNTEAFF | TGTGCCAGCAGCTTGGGGGCAGGGGTCAACACTGAAGCTTTCTTT
TRBJ2-3 | TRBD2 | . | TRBV25-1 | CASSEFSGRTDTQYF | TGTGCCAGCAGTGAGTTTAGCGGGAGGACAGATACGCAGTATTTT
TRBJ1-2 | . | few | TRBV29-1 | CSVDRLGGLDGYTF | TGCAGCGTCGACCGTTTGGGGGGTCTGGACGGCTACACCTTC
TRBJ2-2 | . | . | TRBV7-3 | CASSLTGGNLPNTGELFF | TGTGCCAGCAGCTTAACGGGGGGAAACCTACCGAACACCGGGGAGCTGTTTTTT
TRBJ2-2 | . | many | TRBV9 | CASSVGSGPGGELFF | TGTGCCAGCAGCGTAGGTAGCGGCCCGGGCGGGGAGCTGTTTTTT
TRBJ1-5 | . | few | TRBV12-3/TRBV12-4 | CASSARARGNQPQHF | TGTGCCAGCTCGGCTAGGGCCAGAGGCAATCAGCCCCAGCATTTT
TRBJ2-2 | . | few | TRBV7-9 | CASSLKGLRNTGELFF | TGTGCCAGCAGCTTAAAGGGATTAAGGAACACCGGGGAGCTGTTTTTT
TRBJ2-4 | TRBD1 | . | TRBV11-1 | CASSRDRGPFIQYF | TGTGCCAGCAGCCGGGACAGGGGGCCGTTCATTCAGTACTTC
TRBJ2-3 | . | . | TRBV7-2 | CASSLRLSPAVQYF | TGTGCCAGCAGCTTACGGCTAAGCCCCGCTGTGCAGTATTTT
TRBJ2-7 | TRBD2 | few | TRBV2 | CASSGLGRLAGVGGYEQYF | TGTGCCAGCAGTGGACTGGGGAGACTAGCGGGAGTTGGGGGCTACGAGCAGTACTTC
TRBJ2-4 | TRBD2 | . | TRBV7-9 | CAGSLQLAGGSDIQYF | TGTGCCGGCAGCTTGCAGCTAGCGGGAGGATCGGACATTCAGTACTTC
TRBJ2-3 | . | . | TRBV4-2 | CASSQGRVAASTDTQYF | TGTGCCAGCAGCCAAGGGAGGGTAGCGGCTAGCACAGATACGCAGTATTTT
TRBJ1-5 | TRBD1 | . | TRBV20-1 | CSATPRTGHSNQPQHF | TGCAGTGCCACACCGCGGACAGGCCATAGCAATCAGCCCCAGCATTTT
TRBJ2-7 | TRBD2 | . | TRBV12-3/TRBV12-4 | CASSLSPAGLAYEQYF | TGTGCCAGCAGTTTATCCCCGGCGGGACTAGCTTACGAGCAGTACTTC
TRBJ2-3 | . | . | TRBV9 | CASSVGGQGGSDTQYF | TGTGCCAGCAGCGTAGGGGGGCAGGGGGGATCAGATACGCAGTATTTT
TRBJ1-6 | . | . | TRBV7-2 | CASSSDTFRLHF | TGTGCCAGCAGTTCGGACACGTTCAGACTCCACTTT
TRBJ2-1 | . | few | TRBV11-2 | CASSLHRAVGNEQFF | TGTGCCAGCAGCTTACACAGGGCTGTAGGCAATGAGCAGTTCTTC
TRBJ2-1 | TRBD1 | . | TRBV5-6 | CASSSSTGSYYNEQFF | TGTGCCAGCAGCTCATCGACAGGGAGCTACTACAATGAGCAGTTCTTC
TRBJ2-1 | . | . | TRBV4-3 | CASSQDPSPGDEQFF | TGCGCCAGCAGCCAGGATCCTTCTCCAGGGGATGAGCAGTTCTTC
TRBJ2-3 | TRBD1 | . | TRBV29-1 | CSAFTGVWQMQYF | TGCAGCGCCTTTACAGGGGTTTGGCAGATGCAGTATTTT
TRBJ2-7 | . | few | TRBV18 | CASSWDSGPYEQYF | TGTGCCAGCTCTTGGGACTCAGGCCCCTACGAGCAGTACTTC
TRBJ1-1 | . | . | TRBV29-1 | CSANRGGLNTEAFF | TGCAGCGCCAACCGGGGGGGCCTGAACACTGAAGCTTTCTTT
TRBJ2-7 | . | few | TRBV7-9 | CASSDNPRGSYEQYF | TGTGCCAGCAGCGATAACCCTAGGGGCTCCTACGAGCAGTACTTC
TRBJ1-2 | TRBD1 | . | TRBV12-3/TRBV12-4 | CASSEDPTGLDYTF | TGTGCCAGCAGTGAAGACCCGACAGGGTTAGACTACACCTTC
TRBJ1-5 | TRBD1 | few | TRBV6-1 | CASDPRAGGVRGNQPQHF | TGTGCCAGCGACCCTCGAGCAGGGGGCGTCAGGGGCAATCAGCCCCAGCATTTT
TRBJ2-4 | TRBD2 | . | TRBV29-1 | CSVEVKAGGAKNIQYF | TGCAGCGTTGAAGTTAAAGCGGGAGGGGCCAAAAACATTCAGTACTTC
TRBJ2-7 | TRBD1 | . | TRBV10-3 | CAISGGQGSAYEQYF | TGTGCCATCAGTGGGGGACAGGGGAGTGCCTACGAGCAGTACTTC
TRBJ2-3 | TRBD2 | few | TRBV20-1 | CSANRLAGQSDTQYF | TGCAGTGCCAACCGACTAGCGGGGCAGTCGGATACGCAGTATTTT
TRBJ2-7 | . | . | TRBV13 | CASSSSSSYEQYF | TGTGCCAGCAGCTCCTCGAGCTCCTACGAGCAGTACTTC
TRBJ2-3 | . | . | TRBV10-3 | CAISEFLVGTDTQYF | TGTGCCATCAGTGAATTTCTGGTTGGCACAGATACGCAGTATTTT
TRBJ2-3 | TRBD2 | . | TRBV7-9 | CASTQAGGPRGPDTQYF | TGTGCCAGCACCCAAGCGGGAGGGCCCCGGGGGCCAGATACGCAGTATTTT
TRBJ2-5 | TRBD1 | . | TRBV4-2 | CASSQSLQGVETQYF | TGTGCCAGCAGCCAGTCCCTCCAGGGGGTCGAGACCCAGTACTTC
TRBJ2-1 | TRBD1 | . | TRBV7-3 | CASSRQGWNEQFF | TGTGCCAGCAGTCGACAGGGCTGGAATGAGCAGTTCTTC
TRBJ2-7 | . | . | TRBV20-1 | CGLTGLYEQYF | TGCGGCCTGACAGGCCTCTACGAGCAGTACTTC
TRBJ2-4 | . | few | TRBV7-9 | CASSYNPAVQYF | TGTGCCAGCAGCTATAACCCCGCAGTTCAGTACTTC
TRBJ2-7 | . | . | TRBV7-2 | CASSPNGGQYF | TGTGCCAGCAGCCCCAACGGGGGGCAGTACTTC
TRBJ1-2 | TRBD1 | . | TRBV6-4 | CASRAGTGDYGYTF | TGTGCCAGCAGGGCCGGGACAGGGGACTATGGCTACACCTTC
TRBJ1-2 | TRBD1 | . | TRBV27 | CASSSTGDSYGYTF | TGTGCCAGCAGTTCAACAGGGGATAGCTATGGCTACACCTTC
TRBJ2-4 | . | few | TRBV7-2 | CASSLVSTVLAKNIQYF | TGTGCCAGCAGCTTAGTATCCACAGTTCTAGCCAAAAACATTCAGTACTTC
TRBJ2-7 | TRBD1 | . | TRBV20-1 | CSASRTGVDHEQYF | TGCAGTGCTAGCCGGACAGGGGTTGACCACGAGCAGTACTTC
TRBJ2-7 | TRBD2 | . | TRBV10-3 | CATGTSREAYEQYF | TGTGCCACGGGGACTAGCCGGGAGGCCTACGAGCAGTACTTC
TRBJ1-5 | . | few | TRBV6-5 | CASSSDHVLHF | TGTGCCAGCAGTTCGGACCACGTACTGCATTTT
TRBJ2-1 | . | few | TRBV9 | CASSPPTGFFTYNEQFF | TGTGCCAGCAGCCCACCTACAGGTTTTTTCACCTACAATGAGCAGTTCTTC